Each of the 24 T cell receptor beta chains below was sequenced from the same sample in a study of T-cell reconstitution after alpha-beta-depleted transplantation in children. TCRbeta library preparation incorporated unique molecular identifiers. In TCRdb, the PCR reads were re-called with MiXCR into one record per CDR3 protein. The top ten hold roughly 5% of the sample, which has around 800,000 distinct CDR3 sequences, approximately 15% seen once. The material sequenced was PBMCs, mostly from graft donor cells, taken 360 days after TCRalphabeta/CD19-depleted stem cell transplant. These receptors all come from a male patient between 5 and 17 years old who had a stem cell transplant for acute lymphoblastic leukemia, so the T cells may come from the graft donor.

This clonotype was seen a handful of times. In DNA form, the CDR3 reads TGTGCCAGCAGCCCCCAGGCTAGCGGGACTCTCGGGGAGCTGTTTTTT. It specifies CASSPQASGTLGELFF. This sequence joins TRBV7-3 and TRBJ2-2, with TRBD2 matching 9 bases. CDR1 and CDR2 from the germline V gene are SGHTA and FQGTGA. The CDR3 has 16 residues. With 5 bases clipped from V and 7 bases from J, the junction kept 11 bases outside the gene matches.

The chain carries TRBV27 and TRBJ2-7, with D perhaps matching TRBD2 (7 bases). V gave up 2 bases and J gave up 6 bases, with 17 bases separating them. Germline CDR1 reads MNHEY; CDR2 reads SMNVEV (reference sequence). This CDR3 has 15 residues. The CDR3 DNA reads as TGTGCCAGCAGTTTAGGTGGGGGGGCGCATGGCGAGCAGTACTTC. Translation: CASSLGGGAHGEQYF.

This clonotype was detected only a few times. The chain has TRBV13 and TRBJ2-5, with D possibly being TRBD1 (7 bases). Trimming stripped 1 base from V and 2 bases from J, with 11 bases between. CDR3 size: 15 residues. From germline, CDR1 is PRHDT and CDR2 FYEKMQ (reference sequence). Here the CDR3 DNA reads TGTGCCAGCAGCTTAGAGGGGGGACAGCAAGAGACCCAGTACTTC. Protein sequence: CASSLEGGQQETQYF.

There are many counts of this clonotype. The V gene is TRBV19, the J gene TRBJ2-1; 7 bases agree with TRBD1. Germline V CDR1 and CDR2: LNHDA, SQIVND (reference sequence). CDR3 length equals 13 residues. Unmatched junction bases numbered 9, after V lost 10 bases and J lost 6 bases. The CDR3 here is CATFGRGPNEQFF. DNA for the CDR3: TGTGCCACCTTCGGAAGGGGGCCCAATGAGCAGTTCTTC.

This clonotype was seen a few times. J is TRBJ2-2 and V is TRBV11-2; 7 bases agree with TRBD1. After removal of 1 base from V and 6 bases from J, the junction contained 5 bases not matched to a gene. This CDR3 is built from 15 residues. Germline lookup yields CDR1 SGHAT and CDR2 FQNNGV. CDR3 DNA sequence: TGTGCCAGCAGCTTAGTGTTCAGGGGGTCCGGGGAGCTGTTTTTT. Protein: CASSLVFRGSGELFF.

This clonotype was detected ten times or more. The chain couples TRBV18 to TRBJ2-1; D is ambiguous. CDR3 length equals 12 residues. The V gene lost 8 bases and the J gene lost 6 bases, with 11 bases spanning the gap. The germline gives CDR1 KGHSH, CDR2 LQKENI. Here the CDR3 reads CASSPPLNEQFF. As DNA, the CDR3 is TGTGCCAGCAGCCCCCCCCTCAATGAGCAGTTCTTC. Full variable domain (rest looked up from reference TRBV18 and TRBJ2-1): NAGVMQNPRHLVRRRGQEARLRCSPMKGHSHVYWYRQLPEEGLKFMVYLQKENIIDESGMPKERFSAEFPKEGPSILRIQQVVRGDSAAYFCASSPPLNEQFFGPGTRLTVL.

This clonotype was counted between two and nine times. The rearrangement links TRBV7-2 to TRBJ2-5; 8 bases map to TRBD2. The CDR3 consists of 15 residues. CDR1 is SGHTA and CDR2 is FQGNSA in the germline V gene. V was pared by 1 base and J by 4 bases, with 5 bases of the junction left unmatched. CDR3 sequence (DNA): TGTGCCAGCAGCTTAGGGGTACTAGCGGTAGAGACCCAGTACTTC. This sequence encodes CASSLGVLAVETQYF.

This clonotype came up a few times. CDR3 loop: CASSQVQTGLGEKLFF. DNA for the CDR3: TGTGCCAGCAGCCAAGTCCAAACAGGCTTGGGGGAAAAACTGTTTTTT. The chain recombines TRBV4-2 with TRBJ1-4, with D possibly being TRBD1 (5 bases). Trimming removed 1 base at V and 8 bases at J, with 17 bases between. Per germline, CDR1 LGHNA and CDR2 YNFKEQ. CDR3 length: 16 residues.

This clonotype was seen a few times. In nucleotides, the CDR3 is TGTGCCAGCAGTGAAATGCGGACAAAGAGTACAGATACGCAGTATTTT. Translated: CASSEMRTKSTDTQYF. V is TRBV2 and J is TRBJ2-3; TRBD1 might be the D (5 bases). The CDR3 contains 16 residues. Deletions cut 2 bases from V and 3 bases from J, with 15 bases between. The germline V gene encodes CDR1 SNHLY and CDR2 FYNNEI.

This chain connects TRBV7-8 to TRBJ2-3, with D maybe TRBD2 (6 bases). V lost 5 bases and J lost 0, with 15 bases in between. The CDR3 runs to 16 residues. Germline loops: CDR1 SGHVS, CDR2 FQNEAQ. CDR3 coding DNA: TGTGCCAGCAGCCCCCTAGGGGCGGGGAGCACAGATACGCAGTATTTT. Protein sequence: CASSPLGAGSTDTQYF.

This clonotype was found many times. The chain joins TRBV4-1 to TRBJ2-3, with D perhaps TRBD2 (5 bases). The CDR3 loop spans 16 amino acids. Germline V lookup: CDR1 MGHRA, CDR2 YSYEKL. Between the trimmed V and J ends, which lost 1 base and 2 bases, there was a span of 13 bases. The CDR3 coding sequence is TGCGCCAGCAGCCAAGTCAACAGCGGACCCACAGATACGCAGTATTTT. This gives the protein CASSQVNSGPTDTQYF.

CDR3 nucleotide sequence: TGCAGTGCTAGACCGGGGAACTCCTACGAGCAGTACTTC. The encoded protein is CSARPGNSYEQYF. The chain combines TRBV20-1 with TRBJ2-7; D may be TRBD2 (5 bases). From germline, CDR1 is DFQATT and CDR2 SNEGSKA (reference sequence). The CDR3 sequence is 13 residues long. Trimming stripped 2 bases from V and 0 bases from J, with 8 bases between.

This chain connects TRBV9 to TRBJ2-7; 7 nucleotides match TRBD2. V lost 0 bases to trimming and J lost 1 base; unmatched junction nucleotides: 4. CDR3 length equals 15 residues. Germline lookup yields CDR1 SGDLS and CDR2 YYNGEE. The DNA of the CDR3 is TGTGCCAGCAGCGTAGACGTGGGGGGGTCCTACGAGCAGTACTTC. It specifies CASSVDVGGSYEQYF.

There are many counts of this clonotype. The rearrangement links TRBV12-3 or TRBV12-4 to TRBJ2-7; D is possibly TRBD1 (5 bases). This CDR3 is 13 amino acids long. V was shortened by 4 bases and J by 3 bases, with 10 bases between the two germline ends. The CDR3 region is CASSSGHYYEQYF. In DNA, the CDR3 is TGTGCCAGCAGTTCCGGACATTACTACGAGCAGTACTTC.

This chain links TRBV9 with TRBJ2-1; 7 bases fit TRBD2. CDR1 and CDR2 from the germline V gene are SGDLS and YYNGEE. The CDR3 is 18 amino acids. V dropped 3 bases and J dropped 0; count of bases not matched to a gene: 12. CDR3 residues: CASSGSLGGGSSYNEQFF. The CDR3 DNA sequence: TGTGCCAGCAGCGGTAGCTTAGGAGGCGGGAGCTCCTACAATGAGCAGTTCTTC.

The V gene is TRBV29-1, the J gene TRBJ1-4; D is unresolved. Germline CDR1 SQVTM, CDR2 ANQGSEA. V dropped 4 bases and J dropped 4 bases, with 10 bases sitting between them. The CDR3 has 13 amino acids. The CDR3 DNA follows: TGCAGCGTTGTATCTGTGATTAATGAAAAACTGTTTTTT. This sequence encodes CSVVSVINEKLFF.

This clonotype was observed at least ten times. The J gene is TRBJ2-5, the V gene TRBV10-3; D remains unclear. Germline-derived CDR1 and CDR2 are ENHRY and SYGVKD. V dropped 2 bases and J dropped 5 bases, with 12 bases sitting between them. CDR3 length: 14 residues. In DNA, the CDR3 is TGTGCCATCAGTGAGATGCGTCTAGGGGAGACCCAGTACTTC. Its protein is CAISEMRLGETQYF.

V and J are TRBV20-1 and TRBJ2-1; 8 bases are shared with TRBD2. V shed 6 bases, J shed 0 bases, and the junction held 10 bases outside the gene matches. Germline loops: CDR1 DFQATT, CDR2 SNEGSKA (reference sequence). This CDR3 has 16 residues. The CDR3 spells CSAPELAVTSYNEQFF. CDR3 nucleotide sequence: TGCAGTGCCCCCGAACTAGCGGTAACCTCCTACAATGAGCAGTTCTTC.

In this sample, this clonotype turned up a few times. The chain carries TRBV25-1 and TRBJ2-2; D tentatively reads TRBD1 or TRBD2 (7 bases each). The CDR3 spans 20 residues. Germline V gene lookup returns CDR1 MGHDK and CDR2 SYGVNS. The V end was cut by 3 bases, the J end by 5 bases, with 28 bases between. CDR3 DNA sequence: TGTGCCAGCAGTGATCCACAGGGGAGCTTCGCGGGAGAGTATACCGGGGAGCTGTTTTTT. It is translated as CASSDPQGSFAGEYTGELFF.

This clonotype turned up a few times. The CDR3 region is CASSYDRKTDTQYF. The CDR3 region has the DNA TGTGCCAGCAGTTACGACAGGAAAACAGATACGCAGTATTTT. The chain couples TRBV12-3 or TRBV12-4 to TRBJ2-3; tentatively, D is TRBD1 (6 bases). The CDR3 totals 14 residues. Deletions cut 4 bases from V and 3 bases from J, with 11 bases between.

CDR3 DNA: TGTGCCAGCAGCTTGGGGGGACTAGCGGGAGTTCAAGAGACCCAGTACTTC. Its protein product is CASSLGGLAGVQETQYF. The genes are TRBV5-5 and TRBJ2-5, with 14 nucleotides matching TRBD2. Germline trimming cut 0 bases from V and 2 bases from J; bases unmatched to any gene: 3. The CDR3 extends over 17 amino acids. Germline loops: CDR1 SGHKS, CDR2 YYEKEE (reference sequence).

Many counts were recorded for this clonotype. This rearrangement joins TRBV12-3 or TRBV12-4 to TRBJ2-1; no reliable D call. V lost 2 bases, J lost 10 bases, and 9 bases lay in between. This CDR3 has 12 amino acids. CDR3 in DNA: TGTGCCAGCAGTTTACGAGGTGGGGAGCAGTTCTTC. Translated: CASSLRGGEQFF.

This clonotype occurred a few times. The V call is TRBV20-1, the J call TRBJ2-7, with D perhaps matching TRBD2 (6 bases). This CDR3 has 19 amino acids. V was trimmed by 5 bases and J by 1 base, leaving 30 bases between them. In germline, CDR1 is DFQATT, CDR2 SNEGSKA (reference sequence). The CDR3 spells CSAGGANRRGISGSYEQYF. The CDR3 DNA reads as TGCAGTGCTGGAGGGGCGAACCGCCGGGGAATAAGCGGTTCCTACGAGCAGTACTTC.

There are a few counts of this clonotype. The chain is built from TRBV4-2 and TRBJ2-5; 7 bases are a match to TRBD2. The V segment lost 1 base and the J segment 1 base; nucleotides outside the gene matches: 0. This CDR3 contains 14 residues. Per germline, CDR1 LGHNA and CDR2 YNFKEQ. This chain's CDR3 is CASSQASGQETQYF. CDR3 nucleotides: TGTGCCAGCAGCCAAGCTAGCGGCCAAGAGACCCAGTACTTC.